This passage covers 30 T cell receptor beta chains from one sample sequenced in a study of T cell responses to AZD1222 COVID-19 vaccine. Sequenced by immunoSEQ multiplex PCR; TCRdb stores in-frame clones only, minus some. This repertoire shows some 200,000 clones, approximately 93% found once; its top ten account for roughly 0.99%. This specimen consisted of peripheral blood, obtained 28 days after the second AZD1222 dose. The receptor source for this set is an adult who received the AZD1222 COVID-19 vaccine.

This clone occurred once. The V gene is TRBV28, the J gene TRBJ1-2, with unresolved D. The ends were cut back, 7 bases at V and 4 bases at J, with 19 bases in the middle. Germline CDR1 and CDR2: MDHEN and SYDVKM. The CDR3 spans 15 residues. The CDR3 DNA follows: TGTGCCAGCACCACCCTCGGGATTGAGCCCTATGGCTACACCTTC. This sequence encodes CASTTLGIEPYGYTF.

This sequence joins TRBV7-8 and TRBJ2-7; 9 bases map to TRBD2. CDR1 and CDR2 (germline): SGHVS, FQNEAQ. The CDR3 totals 16 residues. V shed 1 base and J 4 bases; nucleotides not matched to a gene: 8. The CDR3, as DNA: TGTGCCAGCAGCTTAGTAATAGCGGGGGCGGGGTACGAGCAGTACTTC. Its translation is CASSLVIAGAGYEQYF.

The chain is built from TRBV7-2 and TRBJ1-5, with 7 bases matching TRBD1. Germline CDR1 is SGHTA and CDR2 is FQGNSA. The length of the CDR3 is 14 residues. The V gene end was trimmed by 3 bases and the J gene end by 4 bases; junction bases not matched to a gene: 3. The CDR3 is CASSLGQSNQPQHF. CDR3 sequence (DNA): TGTGCCAGCAGCTTGGGACAGTCTAATCAGCCCCAGCATTTT. The full variable domain, in which reference TRBV7-2 and TRBJ1-5 provide the parts outside the CDR3, is GAGVSQSPSNKVTEKGKDVELRCDPISGHTALYWYRQSLGQGLEFLIYFQGNSAPDKSGLPSDRFSAERTGGSVSTLTIQRTQQEDSAVYLCASSLGQSNQPQHFGDGTRLSIL.

The V call is TRBV27, the J call TRBJ2-3, with 12 nucleotides matching TRBD2. Germline CDR1 MNHEY, CDR2 SMNVEV (reference sequence). V lost 5 bases, J lost 5 bases, and 8 bases stayed unmatched. The CDR3 loop spans 16 amino acids. CDR3 sequence (DNA): TGTGCCAGCAGTCAAAGGACTAGCGGGGCTCAAGATACGCAGTATTTT. Translating gives CASSQRTSGAQDTQYF.

The chain employs TRBV7-2 and TRBJ1-6, with 10 bases identical to TRBD1. The V gene end was trimmed by 3 bases and the J gene end by 9 bases; junction bases not matched to a gene: 2. CDR1 is SGHTA, CDR2 FQGNSA, per germline. The CDR3 extends over 14 amino acids. The CDR3 DNA reads as TGTGCCAGCAGCTTGACAGGGGGCGGTTCACCCCTCCACTTT. Residues: CASSLTGGGSPLHF. Together with reference TRBV7-2 and TRBJ1-6, the CDR3 gives the full variable domain: GAGVSQSPSNKVTEKGKDVELRCDPISGHTALYWYRQSLGQGLEFLIYFQGNSAPDKSGLPSDRFSAERTGGSVSTLTIQRTQQEDSAVYLCASSLTGGGSPLHFGNGTRLTVT.

This chain connects TRBV3-1 (or the pseudogene TRBV3-2) to TRBJ2-2, with D unresolved. The V end was cut by 1 base, the J end by 7 bases, with 4 bases between. This CDR3 is 12 amino acids long. Germline CDR1 LGHDT, CDR2 YNNKEL (reference sequence). The CDR3 DNA reads TGTGCCAGCAGCCAAGGGCACGGGGAGCTGTTTTTT. Translating it yields CASSQGHGELFF.

The gene calls are TRBV18 and TRBJ1-2; 8 bases are a match to TRBD1. The CDR3 extends over 14 amino acids. From germline, CDR1 is KGHSH and CDR2 LQKENI. J was trimmed by 7 bases and V by 3 bases; bases with no gene match: 7. CDR3 protein: CASSPVGQGSGYTF. The DNA of the CDR3 is TGTGCCAGCTCACCTGTTGGACAGGGAAGTGGCTACACCTTC.

V usage is TRBV5-4 and J usage is TRBJ1-1; D is uncertain. V lost 0 bases and J 1 base, leaving 4 bases between the germline ends. Germline-derived CDR1 and CDR2 are SGHNT and YYREEE (reference sequence). The CDR3 sequence is 13 residues long. CDR3 sequence: CASSLAGNTEAFF. As DNA, the CDR3 is TGTGCCAGCAGCTTGGCAGGGAACACTGAAGCTTTCTTT.

The V call is TRBV9, the J call TRBJ1-2, with 11 positions matching TRBD1. J lost 5 bases, V lost 5 bases, and 14 bases had no gene match. CDR3 length: 17 amino acids. Germline-derived CDR1 and CDR2 are SGDLS and YYNGEE. The CDR3 protein is CASSDNTGTGGLYGYTF. CDR3 bases: TGTGCCAGCAGTGATAATACCGGGACAGGGGGATTGTATGGCTACACCTTC.

The chain carries TRBV7-9 and TRBJ1-5, with a tentative D call TRBD1 (6 bases). The V end was cut by 3 bases, the J end by 2 bases, with 14 bases between. The germline V gene has CDR1 SEHNR and CDR2 FQNEAQ (reference sequence). CDR3 size: 16 residues. The CDR3 region is CASSFYRDAGNQPQHF. In DNA, the CDR3 is TGTGCCAGCAGCTTCTACAGGGATGCGGGCAATCAGCCCCAGCATTTT. Combining the CDR3 with reference TRBV7-9 and TRBJ1-5 gives the whole variable domain DTGVSQNPRHKITKRGQNVTFRCDPISEHNRLYWYRQTLGQGPEFLTYFQNEAQLEKSRLLSDRFSAERPKGSFSTLEIQRTEQGDSAMYLCASSFYRDAGNQPQHFGDGTRLSIL.

In DNA, the CDR3 is TGTGCCACCAGTGATCCCAGGGGTTGGGCCGGGGAGCTGTTTTTT. Amino acids: CATSDPRGWAGELFF. J is TRBJ2-2 and V is TRBV24-1, with a tentative D call TRBD1 (6 bases). The CDR3 extends over 15 amino acids. The germline V and J ends were trimmed by 3 bases and 6 bases, with 13 bases remaining between them. Germline V gene data show CDR1 as KGHDR and CDR2 as SFDVKD.

The chain uses TRBV27 and TRBJ2-3; 8 nucleotides line up with TRBD2. There are 16 residues in the CDR3. V was pared by 2 bases and J by 5 bases, with 9 bases of the junction left unmatched. CDR1 MNHEY and CDR2 SMNVEV come from the germline V gene (reference sequence). The CDR3 is CASSLRGGLQGDTQYF. The CDR3 DNA is TGTGCCAGCAGTTTACGGGGGGGGCTACAGGGAGATACGCAGTATTTT.

The rearrangement links TRBV18 to TRBJ2-2; D may be TRBD1 (5 bases). CDR3 length: 14 amino acids. Germline values: CDR1 KGHSH, CDR2 LQKENI. Between the trimmed V and J ends, which lost 1 base and 6 bases, there was a span of 9 bases. CDR3 DNA: TGTGCCAGCTCACCACGGCAGGGCGCCGGGGAGCTGTTTTTT. It encodes CASSPRQGAGELFF.

The CDR3 nucleotides read TGTGCCAGCTCACCGGAGTGGGGACGGATCAATGAGCAGTTCTTC. It translates to CASSPEWGRINEQFF. The rearrangement uses TRBV18 and TRBJ2-1, with D perhaps matching TRBD1 or TRBD2 (5 bases each). The germline CDR1 and CDR2 sequences are KGHSH and LQKENI. Trimming stripped 3 bases from V and 6 bases from J, with 15 bases between. The CDR3 is 15 residues long.

The chain uses TRBV10-3 and TRBJ2-7; 8 bases align to TRBD1. This CDR3 is built from 16 residues. J was trimmed by 2 bases and V by 2 bases; bases with no gene match: 8. Germline CDR1 ENHRY, CDR2 SYGVKD. CDR3 in DNA: TGTGCCATCAGTGAGAGAGGGACAGGACTCCCCTACGAGCAGTACTTC. Protein: CAISERGTGLPYEQYF.

The chain recombines TRBV5-1 with TRBJ1-6, with D unresolved. The CDR3 totals 15 residues. The V gene's germline CDR1 is SGHRS and CDR2 YFSETQ. V was shortened by 0 bases and J by 9 bases, with 13 bases between the two germline ends. CDR3 region: CASSLAGQARSPLHF. CDR3 in DNA: TGCGCCAGCAGCTTGGCTGGTCAGGCACGTTCACCCCTCCACTTT.

The V call is TRBV21-1, the J call TRBJ1-1. TRBV21-1 is termed a pseudogene. The CDR3 runs 16 residues. CDR3 DNA sequence: TGTGCCAGCAGCAAAGAGATTTCGAGGGTGCGTAGTGTAGCTTTCTTT. It specifies CASSKEISRVRSVAFF.

This chain uses TRBV12-3 or TRBV12-4 with TRBJ1-4; the D is unclear. The CDR3 is made up of 11 amino acids. The V and J ends lost 6 bases and 14 bases respectively, with 13 bases between them. The CDR3 DNA reads TGTGCCAGCAGCGGGAGAAGTGGGCTGTTTTTT. Translation gives CASSGRSGLFF.

The V gene is TRBV24-1, the J gene TRBJ2-1; D possibly corresponds to TRBD1 (6 bases). V was pared by 4 bases and J by 6 bases, with 12 bases between. CDR1 is KGHDR, CDR2 SFDVKD, per germline. CDR3 size: 14 residues. The CDR3 DNA is TGTGCCACCAGTGACCAGGACAGCTTCAATGAGCAGTTCTTC. This gives the protein CATSDQDSFNEQFF.

This chain connects TRBV7-3 to TRBJ1-2, with D possibly matching TRBD1 (5 bases). This CDR3 is built from 15 residues. The V end lost 4 bases, the J end lost 1 base, and 13 bases lay between the germline ends. CDR1 and CDR2 from the germline V gene are SGHTA and FQGTGA. The CDR3 loop reads CASSYAPGGNYGYTF. In DNA form, the CDR3 reads TGTGCCAGCAGCTACGCCCCCGGGGGTAACTATGGCTACACCTTC.

The count of this clone is one. V gene TRBV7-9 combines with J gene TRBJ1-2; D not certain. The germline V gene has CDR1 SEHNR and CDR2 FQNEAQ (reference sequence). The CDR3 sequence is 13 residues long. V was cut by 4 bases and J by 5 bases, with 11 bases left in between. The CDR3 DNA reads as TGTGCCAGCAGCTCGAATCCGGGTTATGGCTACACCTTC. Translating gives CASSSNPGYGYTF.

This clone showed up just once. The chain links TRBV6-1 to TRBJ2-7; 9 nucleotides align to TRBD2. This CDR3 spans 18 amino acids. Germline V gives CDR1 MNHNS, CDR2 SASEGT. V trimming: 4 bases; J trimming: 2 bases; junction bases outside the gene matches: 15. Written as DNA, the CDR3 is TGTGCCAGCAGTGGTCGGGGTAGCGGGGGACCTATCACCTACGAGCAGTACTTC. It is translated as CASSGRGSGGPITYEQYF.

This sequence joins TRBV6-5 and TRBJ2-7, with 8 bases aligning to TRBD2. Looked up from germline, CDR1 is MNHEY and CDR2 is SVGAGI. V trimming: 8 bases; J trimming: 10 bases; junction bases outside the gene matches: 16. The CDR3 has 14 residues. CDR3 DNA: TGTGCCAGCCGCCGAGGAGCGGGGGTCCTCTTTCAGTACTTC. Its translation is CASRRGAGVLFQYF.

The chain uses TRBV9 and TRBJ1-2, with 7 bases fitting TRBD1. This CDR3 is 16 amino acids long. Trimming cost V 0 bases and J 1 base; bases outside gene matches: 6. From germline, CDR1 is SGDLS and CDR2 YYNGEE. The CDR3 DNA sequence: TGTGCCAGCAGCGTAGGACAGGGCTCTTATAACTATGGCTACACCTTC. It codes for CASSVGQGSYNYGYTF.

This clone was observed a few times. The rearrangement joins TRBV6-5 to TRBJ1-3; TRBD1 is a possible D gene (6 bases). V gave up 0 bases and J gave up 0 bases, with 9 bases separating them. Germline CDR1 MNHEY, CDR2 SVGAGI. The CDR3 extends over 16 amino acids. The CDR3 DNA is TGTGCCAGCAGTTACTCGCTACAGGGCTCTGGAAACACCATATATTTT. It specifies CASSYSLQGSGNTIYF.

V and J are TRBV23-1 and TRBJ1-5; 10 bases match TRBD1. TRBV23-1 is filed as an ORF, its function uncertain. Losses at the gene ends were 2 bases for V and 6 bases for J; bases not matched to a gene: 10. There are 17 residues in the CDR3. CDR3 amino acids: CASSQPGQGIIFQPQHF. As DNA, the CDR3 is TGCGCCAGCAGTCAACCGGGACAGGGGATTATCTTTCAGCCCCAGCATTTT.

This chain connects TRBV11-3 to TRBJ1-2; D is possibly TRBD1 (6 bases). Germline CDR1 reads SGHNT; CDR2 reads YENEEA. CDR3 length: 13 amino acids. Trimming shortened V by 5 bases and J by 8 bases, and 15 bases separated the two germline ends. CDR3 nucleotides: TGTGCCAGCAGCCGCTCCGGGGGCCGGGGCTACACCTTC. As protein: CASSRSGGRGYTF.

The rearrangement uses TRBV29-1 and TRBJ2-7, with 9 bases aligning to TRBD1. The CDR3 loop spans 11 amino acids. Germline V gene sequence: CDR1 SQVTM, CDR2 ANQGSEA. After removal of 7 bases from V and 7 bases from J, the junction contained 5 bases not matched to a gene. Written as DNA, the CDR3 is TGCAGCGGCGGGACAGGGAGAGAGCAGTACTTC. As protein: CSGGTGREQYF.

The CDR3 region is CSVKIAGGPYEQYF. DNA of the CDR3: TGCAGCGTTAAAATAGCGGGGGGGCCGTACGAGCAGTACTTC. J is TRBJ2-7 and V is TRBV29-1; 11 nucleotides agree with TRBD2. Germline V lookup: CDR1 SQVTM, CDR2 ANQGSEA. This CDR3 comprises 14 residues. V shed 5 bases and J 4 bases; nucleotides not matched to a gene: 7.

The rearrangement links TRBV13 to TRBJ2-1; TRBD2 matches 10 bases. J gave up 0 bases and V 6 bases, and 20 bases lay outside the gene matches. The CDR3 length is 21 residues. Germline lookup yields CDR1 PRHDT and CDR2 FYEKMQ (reference sequence). The CDR3 DNA reads as TGTGCCAGCAGTTCCAACCCCTTAACTAGCGGGGTGATGAGCTCCTACAATGAGCAGTTCTTC. This translates into CASSSNPLTSGVMSSYNEQFF.